This TCR beta chain comes out of a study of cytomegalovirus exposure and HLA in healthy donors. Method: immunoSEQ multiplex PCR; TCRdb's copy keeps in-frame clones and lacks some. The sample carries over 200,000 clones, about 90% recorded once. The CDR3 sequence is 16 residues long. Germline values: CDR1 LNHNV, CDR2 YYDKDF (reference sequence). V gave up 3 bases and J gave up 5 bases; unmatched junction bases: 7. This clonotype was obtained from a woman between 18 and 29 years old in good health and CMV-seronegative. Sequencing was carried out using PBMCs. The chain recombines TRBV15 with TRBJ2-2, with 9 bases lining up with TRBD1. The CDR3, as DNA: TGTGCCACCAGCAGGTCGGACAGGGGCCGGACCGGGGAGCTGTTTTTT. Encoded protein: CATSRSDRGRTGELFF. Complete variable domain (other parts from reference TRBV15 and TRBJ2-2): DAMVIQNPRYQVTQFGKPVTLSCSQTLNHNVMYWYQQKSSQAPKLLFHYYDKDFNNEADTPDNFQSRRPNTSFCFLDIRSPGLGDTAMYLCATSRSDRGRTGELFFGEGSRLTVL.